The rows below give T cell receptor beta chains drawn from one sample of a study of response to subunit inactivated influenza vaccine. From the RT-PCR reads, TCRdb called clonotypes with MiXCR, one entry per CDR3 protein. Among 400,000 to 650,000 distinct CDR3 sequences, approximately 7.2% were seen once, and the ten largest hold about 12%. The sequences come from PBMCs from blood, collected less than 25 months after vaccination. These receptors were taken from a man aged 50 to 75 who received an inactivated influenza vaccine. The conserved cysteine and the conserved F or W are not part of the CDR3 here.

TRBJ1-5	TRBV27	ASSLWGANQPQH
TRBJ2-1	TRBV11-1	ASSLRLAGGPPYNEQF
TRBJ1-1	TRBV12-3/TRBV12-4	ASSFQDLNTEAF
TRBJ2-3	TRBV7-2	ASSLGPGTERYTQY
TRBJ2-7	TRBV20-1	SAITGGSYEQY
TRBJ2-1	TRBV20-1	SARLVWDNEQF
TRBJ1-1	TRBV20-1	SAQREAF
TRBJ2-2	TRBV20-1	SASSGRTNTGELF
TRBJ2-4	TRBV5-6	ASSWRALAKNIQY
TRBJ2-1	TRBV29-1	SVSTSGHEQF
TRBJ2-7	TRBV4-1	ASSQDSRVPYEQY
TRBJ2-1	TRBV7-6	ASSLSRGGTYNEQF
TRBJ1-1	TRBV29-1	SVVGQGGLNTEAF
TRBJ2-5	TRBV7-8	ASSPRAAQETQY
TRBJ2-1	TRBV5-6	ASGPNSGSRSYNEQF
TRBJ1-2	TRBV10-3	AARQDRNFYGYT
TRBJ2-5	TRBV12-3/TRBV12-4	ASSPQRYQETQY
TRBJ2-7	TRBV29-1	SVVGLHLYEQY
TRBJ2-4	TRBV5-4	ASSFVEDIQY
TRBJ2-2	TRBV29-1	SVAGTGYTGELF
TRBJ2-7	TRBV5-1	ASSTGLAGTRGGEQY
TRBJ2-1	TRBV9	ASSGLTRGEQF
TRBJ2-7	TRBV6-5	AISYGVGQSQIYEQY
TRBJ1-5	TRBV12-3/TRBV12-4	ASSQTGNSQPQH
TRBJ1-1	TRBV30	AGGQGALVNTEAF
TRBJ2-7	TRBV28	ASSFRRQAMLYEQY
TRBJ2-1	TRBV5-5	ASSSGGGGSSSYNEQF
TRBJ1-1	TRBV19	ASSIAGVVTEAF
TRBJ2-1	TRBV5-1	ASSPGVTSGSIYNEQF
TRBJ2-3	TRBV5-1	ASSLDRTSGTWGNTQY
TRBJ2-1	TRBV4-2	ASSLEGLSNEQF
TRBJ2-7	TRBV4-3	ASSQEGLTEQY
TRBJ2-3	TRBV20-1	SASSGGGPSTDTQY
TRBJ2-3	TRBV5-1	ASSWGLAGARDTQY
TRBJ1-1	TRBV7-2	ASSLVSTTMNTEAF
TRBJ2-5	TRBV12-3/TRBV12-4	ASSEVGGPRETQY
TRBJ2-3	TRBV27	ASSFQGYTDTQY
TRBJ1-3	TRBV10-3	AISGGGNTIY
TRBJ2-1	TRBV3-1	ACSQQWTSGRANEQF
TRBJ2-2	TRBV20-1	SAGTVLGELF
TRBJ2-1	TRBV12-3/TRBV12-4	ASSFRFGEQF
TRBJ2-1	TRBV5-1	ASSLGTDEQF
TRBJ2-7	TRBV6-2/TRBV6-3	ASSRISGGSYEQY
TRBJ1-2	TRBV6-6	ASTWTGYYGYT
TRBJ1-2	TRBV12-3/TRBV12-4	ASSAIREGYT
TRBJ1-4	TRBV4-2	ASSQEGTGRKLF
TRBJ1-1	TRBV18	ASSPPTSTEAF
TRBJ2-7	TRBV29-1	SATGVSYEQY
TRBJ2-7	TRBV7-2	ASSFSSGAAYEQY
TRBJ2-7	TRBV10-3	AISDGGLDYEQY
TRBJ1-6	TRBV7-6	ASSPQVTNSPLH
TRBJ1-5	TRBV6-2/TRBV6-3	ASSYLFPRQGGINRH
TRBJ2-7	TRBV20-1	SARPRGIYEQY